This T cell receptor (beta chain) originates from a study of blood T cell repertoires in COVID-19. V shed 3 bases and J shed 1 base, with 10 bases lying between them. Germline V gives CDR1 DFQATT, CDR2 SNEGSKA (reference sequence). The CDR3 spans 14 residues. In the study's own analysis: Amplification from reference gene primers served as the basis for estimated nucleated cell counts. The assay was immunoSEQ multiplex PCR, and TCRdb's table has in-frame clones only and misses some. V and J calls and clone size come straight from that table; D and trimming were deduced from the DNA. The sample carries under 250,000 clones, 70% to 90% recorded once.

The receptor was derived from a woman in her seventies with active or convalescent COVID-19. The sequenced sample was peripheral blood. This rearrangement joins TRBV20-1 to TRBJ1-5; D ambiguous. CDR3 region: CSASVAGSNQPQHF. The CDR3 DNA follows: TGCAGTGCTAGTGTTGCTGGCAGCAATCAGCCCCAGCATTTT.